This is a list of T cell receptor beta chains from one sample in a study of blood T cell repertoires in COVID-19. Libraries were prepared by immunoSEQ multiplex PCR; TCRdb keeps only in-frame clonotypes and omits some of them. In the table there are under 200,000 clones, around 83% of which are singletons. Sequenced input: peripheral blood. The receptors shown here come from a woman aged 80 or over in a cohort sampled during active or convalescent COVID-19. Each CDR3 is given with its conserved first and last residue.

J gene	V gene	CDR3 protein
TRBJ1-5	TRBV28	CASSPPPDREGDQPQHF
TRBJ2-5	TRBV11-3	CASSLAWGRETQYF
TRBJ2-5	TRBV12-3/TRBV12-4	CASSLREETQYF
TRBJ1-4	TRBV10-2	CASSGGQGNEKLFF
TRBJ2-3	TRBV5-5	CASSLSIGGGPTDTQYF
TRBJ1-4	TRBV6-5	CASRGTATNEKLFF
TRBJ2-3	TRBV10-3	CAISWTSGGLDTQYF
TRBJ2-1	TRBV2	CASSFDYSGGGYNEQFF
TRBJ2-1	TRBV5-4	CASSLRYGQGKEQFF
TRBJ2-1	TRBV27	CASSLKAGTKDEQFF
TRBJ2-3	TRBV15	CATSPGLADTQYF
TRBJ2-5	TRBV9	CASSVFGEETQYF
TRBJ1-1	TRBV29-1	CSVDPGMNTEAFF
TRBJ2-1	TRBV2	CASSERGNSYNEQFF
TRBJ1-3	TRBV11-3	CASSYTSGQGDTTIYF
TRBJ2-2	TRBV2	CASGRDHTGELFF
TRBJ2-7	TRBV6-5	CASRRTGGYEQYF
TRBJ1-6	TRBV5-5	CASSGTLVAYNSPLHF
TRBJ1-1	TRBV30	CAWSPVRWGAFF
TRBJ1-2	TRBV24-1	CATSRGHGSYGYTF
TRBJ2-2	TRBV5-4	CASSAATVNTGELFF
TRBJ2-2	TRBV5-6	CASSPIFRDTGTGELFF
TRBJ1-2	TRBV28	CASSLPGQGFFGYTF
TRBJ2-1	TRBV6-6	CASSTQQGREQFF
TRBJ2-7	TRBV28	CASSLSLGTGVGGEQYF
TRBJ1-1	TRBV6-6	CASSYSGGVLNTEAFF